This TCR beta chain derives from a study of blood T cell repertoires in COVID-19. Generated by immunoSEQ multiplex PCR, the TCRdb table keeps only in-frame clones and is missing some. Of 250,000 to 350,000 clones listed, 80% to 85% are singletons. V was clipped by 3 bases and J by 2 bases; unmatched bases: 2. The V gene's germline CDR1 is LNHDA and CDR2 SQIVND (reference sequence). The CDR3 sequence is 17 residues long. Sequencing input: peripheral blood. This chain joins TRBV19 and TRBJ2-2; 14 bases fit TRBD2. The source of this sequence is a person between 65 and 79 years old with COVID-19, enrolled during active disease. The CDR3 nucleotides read TGTGCCAGTAGTATGACTAGCGGGGGGGCCAACACCGGGGAGCTGTTTTTT. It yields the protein CASSMTSGGANTGELFF.